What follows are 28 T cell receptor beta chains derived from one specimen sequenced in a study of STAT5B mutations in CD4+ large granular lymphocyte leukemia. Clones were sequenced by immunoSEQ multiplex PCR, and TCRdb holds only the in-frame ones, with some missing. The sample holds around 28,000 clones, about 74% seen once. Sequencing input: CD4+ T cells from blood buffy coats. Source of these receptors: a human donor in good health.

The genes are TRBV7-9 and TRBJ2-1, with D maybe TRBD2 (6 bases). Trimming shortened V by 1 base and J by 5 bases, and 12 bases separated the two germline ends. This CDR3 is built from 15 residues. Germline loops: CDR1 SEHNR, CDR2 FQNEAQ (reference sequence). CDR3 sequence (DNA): TGTGCCAGCAGCTTAGGTAATAGCGGCAACAATGAGCAGTTCTTC. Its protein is CASSLGNSGNNEQFF.

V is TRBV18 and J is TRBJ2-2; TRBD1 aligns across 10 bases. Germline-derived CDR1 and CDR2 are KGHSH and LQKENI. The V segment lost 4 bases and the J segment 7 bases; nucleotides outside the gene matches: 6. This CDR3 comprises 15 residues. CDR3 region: CASSLGTGEHGELFF. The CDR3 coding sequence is TGTGCCAGCTCACTCGGGACAGGGGAACACGGGGAGCTGTTTTTT.

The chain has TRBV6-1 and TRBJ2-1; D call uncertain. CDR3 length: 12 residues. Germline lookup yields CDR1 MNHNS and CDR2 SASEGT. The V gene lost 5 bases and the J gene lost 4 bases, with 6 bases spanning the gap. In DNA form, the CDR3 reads TGTGCCAGCAGTCAGAGATACAATGAGCAGTTCTTC. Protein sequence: CASSQRYNEQFF.

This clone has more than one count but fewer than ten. The CDR3 coding sequence is TGTGCCAGCAGTTACCTGGAGAACTATGGCTACACCTTC. This translates into CASSYLENYGYTF. This sequence joins TRBV6-6 and TRBJ1-2; D uncertain. Trimming cost V 2 bases and J 2 bases, with 6 bases left between them. This CDR3 is 13 amino acids long. Germline-derived CDR1 and CDR2 are MNHNY and SVGAGI (reference sequence).

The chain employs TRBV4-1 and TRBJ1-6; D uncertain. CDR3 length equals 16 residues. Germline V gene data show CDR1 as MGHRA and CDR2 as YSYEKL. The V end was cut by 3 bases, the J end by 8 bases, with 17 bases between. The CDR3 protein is CASSHPRGQVYSPLHF. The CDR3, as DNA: TGCGCCAGCAGCCACCCCCGCGGGCAGGTCTATTCACCCCTCCACTTT.

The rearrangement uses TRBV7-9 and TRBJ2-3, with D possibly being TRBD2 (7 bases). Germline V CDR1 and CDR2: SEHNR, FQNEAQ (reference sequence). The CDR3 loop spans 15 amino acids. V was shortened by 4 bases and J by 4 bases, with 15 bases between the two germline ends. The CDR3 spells CASSWAREGADTQYF. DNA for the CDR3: TGTGCCAGCAGCTGGGCCAGGGAGGGGGCAGATACGCAGTATTTT. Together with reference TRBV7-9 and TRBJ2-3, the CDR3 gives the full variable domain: DTGVSQNPRHKITKRGQNVTFRCDPISEHNRLYWYRQTLGQGPEFLTYFQNEAQLEKSRLLSDRFSAERPKGSFSTLEIQRTEQGDSAMYLCASSWAREGADTQYFGPGTRLTVL.

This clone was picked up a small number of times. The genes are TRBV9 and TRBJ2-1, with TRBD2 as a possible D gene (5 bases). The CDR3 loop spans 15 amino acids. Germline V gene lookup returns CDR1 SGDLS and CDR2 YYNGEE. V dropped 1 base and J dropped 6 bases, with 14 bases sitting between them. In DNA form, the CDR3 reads TGTGCCAGCAGCGTACTCGCGGAGGCCAGCAATGAGCAGTTCTTC. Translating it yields CASSVLAEASNEQFF.

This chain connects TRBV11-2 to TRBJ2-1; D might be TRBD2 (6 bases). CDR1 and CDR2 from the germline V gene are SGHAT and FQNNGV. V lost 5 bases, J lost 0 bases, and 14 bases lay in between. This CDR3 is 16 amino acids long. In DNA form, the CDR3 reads TGTGCCAGCAGCGGGGGGAGCGGACTCTCCTACAATGAGCAGTTCTTC. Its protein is CASSGGSGLSYNEQFF.

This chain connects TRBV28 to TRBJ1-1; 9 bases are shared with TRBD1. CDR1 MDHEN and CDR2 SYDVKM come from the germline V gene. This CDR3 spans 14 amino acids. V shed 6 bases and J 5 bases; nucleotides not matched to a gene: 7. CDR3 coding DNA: TGTGCCAGCAGACCACAGGGGGCCTGGACTGAAGCTTTCTTT. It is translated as CASRPQGAWTEAFF. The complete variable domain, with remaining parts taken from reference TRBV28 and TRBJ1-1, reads DVKVTQSSRYLVKRTGEKVFLECVQDMDHENMFWYRQDPGLGLRLIYFSYDVKMKEKGDIPEGYSVSREKKERFSLILESASTNQTSMYLCASRPQGAWTEAFFGQGTRLTVV.

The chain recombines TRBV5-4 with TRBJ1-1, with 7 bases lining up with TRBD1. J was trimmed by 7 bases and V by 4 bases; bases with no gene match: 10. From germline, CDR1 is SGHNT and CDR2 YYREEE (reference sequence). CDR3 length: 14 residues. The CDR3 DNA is TGTGCCAGCAGCGAGACAGGGTCCTCCATTGAAGCTTTCTTT. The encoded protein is CASSETGSSIEAFF.

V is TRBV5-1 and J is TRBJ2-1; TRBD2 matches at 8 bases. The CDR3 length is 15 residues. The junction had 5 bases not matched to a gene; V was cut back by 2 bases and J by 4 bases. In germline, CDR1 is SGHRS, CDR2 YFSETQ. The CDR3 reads CASSFSGKEYNEQFF. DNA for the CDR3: TGCGCCAGCAGCTTTAGCGGGAAAGAGTACAATGAGCAGTTCTTC. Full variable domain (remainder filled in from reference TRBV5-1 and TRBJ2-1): KAGVTQTPRYLIKTRGQQVTLSCSPISGHRSVSWYQQTPGQGLQFLFEYFSETQRNKGNFPGRFSGRQFSNSRSEMNVSTLELGDSALYLCASSFSGKEYNEQFFGPGTRLTVL.

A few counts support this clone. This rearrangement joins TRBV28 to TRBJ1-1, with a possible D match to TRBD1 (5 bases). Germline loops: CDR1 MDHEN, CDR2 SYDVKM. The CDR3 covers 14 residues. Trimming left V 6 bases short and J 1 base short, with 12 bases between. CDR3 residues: CASRSGNWNTEAFF. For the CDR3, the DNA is TGTGCCAGCAGATCAGGGAATTGGAACACTGAAGCTTTCTTT.

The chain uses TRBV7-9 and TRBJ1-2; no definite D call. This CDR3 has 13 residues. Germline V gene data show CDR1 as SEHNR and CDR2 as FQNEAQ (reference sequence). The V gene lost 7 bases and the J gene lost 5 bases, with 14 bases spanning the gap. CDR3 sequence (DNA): TGTGCCAGCACAGAGGGTTATGCGTATGGCTACACCTTC. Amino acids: CASTEGYAYGYTF.

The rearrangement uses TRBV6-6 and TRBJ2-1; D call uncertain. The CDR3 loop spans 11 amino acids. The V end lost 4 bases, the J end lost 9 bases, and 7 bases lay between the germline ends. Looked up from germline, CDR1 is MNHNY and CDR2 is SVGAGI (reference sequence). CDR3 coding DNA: TGTGCCAGCAGTTCGCAAAGTGAGCAGTTCTTC. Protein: CASSSQSEQFF.

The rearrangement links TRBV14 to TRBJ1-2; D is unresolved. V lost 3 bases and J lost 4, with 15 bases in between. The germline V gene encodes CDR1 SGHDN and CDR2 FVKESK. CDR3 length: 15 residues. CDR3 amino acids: CASSHQDHYLYGYTF. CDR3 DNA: TGTGCCAGCAGCCATCAGGACCACTACCTCTATGGCTACACCTTC.

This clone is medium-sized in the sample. For the CDR3, the DNA is TGCGCCAGCAGCTTGGTAGCCGGTACCGGGGAGCTGTTTTTT. Its translation: CASSLVAGTGELFF. The chain couples TRBV5-1 to TRBJ2-2; D gene ambiguous. Germline V gene lookup returns CDR1 SGHRS and CDR2 YFSETQ. The CDR3 extends over 14 amino acids. V was trimmed by 0 bases and J by 5 bases, leaving 8 bases between them. Based on the CDR3 plus reference TRBV5-1 and TRBJ2-2, the full variable domain is KAGVTQTPRYLIKTRGQQVTLSCSPISGHRSVSWYQQTPGQGLQFLFEYFSETQRNKGNFPGRFSGRQFSNSRSEMNVSTLELGDSALYLCASSLVAGTGELFFGEGSRLTVL.

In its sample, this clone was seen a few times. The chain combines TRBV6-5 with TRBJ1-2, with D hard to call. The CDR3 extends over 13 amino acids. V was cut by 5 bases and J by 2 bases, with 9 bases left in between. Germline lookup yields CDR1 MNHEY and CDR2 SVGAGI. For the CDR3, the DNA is TGTGCCAGCAGTAGACCGGGCAACTATGGCTACACCTTC. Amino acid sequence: CASSRPGNYGYTF.

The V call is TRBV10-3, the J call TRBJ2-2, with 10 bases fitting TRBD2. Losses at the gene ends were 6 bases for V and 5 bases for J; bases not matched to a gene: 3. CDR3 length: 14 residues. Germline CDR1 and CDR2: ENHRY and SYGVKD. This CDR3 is CAIRLAGETGELFF. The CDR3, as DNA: TGTGCCATCAGGCTAGCGGGAGAAACCGGGGAGCTGTTTTTT.

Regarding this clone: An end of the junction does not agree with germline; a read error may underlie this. CDR3: CASSEARHYGYTF. Here the CDR3 DNA reads TGTGCCAGCAGTGAAGCGAGGCACTACGGCTACACCTTC. V gene TRBV6-1 combines with J gene TRBJ1-2; D gene unclear. Germline CDR1 and CDR2: MNHNS and SASEGT. The CDR3 is 13 residues long.

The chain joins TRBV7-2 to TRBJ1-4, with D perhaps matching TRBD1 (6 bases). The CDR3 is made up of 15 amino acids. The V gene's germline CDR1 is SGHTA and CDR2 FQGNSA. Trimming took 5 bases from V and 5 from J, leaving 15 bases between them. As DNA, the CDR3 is TGTGCCAGCAGCGTAAGGGGGGGGTTGAATGAAAAACTGTTTTTT. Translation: CASSVRGGLNEKLFF.

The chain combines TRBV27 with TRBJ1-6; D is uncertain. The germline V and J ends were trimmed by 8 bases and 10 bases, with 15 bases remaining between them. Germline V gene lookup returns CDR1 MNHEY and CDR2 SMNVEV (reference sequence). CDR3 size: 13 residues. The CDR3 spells CASAIVFGSPLHF. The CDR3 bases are TGTGCCAGCGCCATCGTCTTTGGCTCACCCCTCCACTTT.

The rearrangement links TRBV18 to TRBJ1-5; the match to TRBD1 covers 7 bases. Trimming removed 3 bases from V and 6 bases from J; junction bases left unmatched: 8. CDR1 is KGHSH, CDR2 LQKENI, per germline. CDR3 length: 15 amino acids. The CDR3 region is CASSPTEGAGQPQHF. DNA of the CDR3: TGTGCCAGCTCACCTACGGAGGGGGCTGGTCAGCCCCAGCATTTT.

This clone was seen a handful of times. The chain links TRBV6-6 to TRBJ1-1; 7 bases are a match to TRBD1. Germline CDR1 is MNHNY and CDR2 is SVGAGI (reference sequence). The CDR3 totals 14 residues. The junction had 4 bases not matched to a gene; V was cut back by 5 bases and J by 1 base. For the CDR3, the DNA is TGTGCCAGCAGTGCCGGGACAGAGAACACTGAAGCTTTCTTT. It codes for CASSAGTENTEAFF.

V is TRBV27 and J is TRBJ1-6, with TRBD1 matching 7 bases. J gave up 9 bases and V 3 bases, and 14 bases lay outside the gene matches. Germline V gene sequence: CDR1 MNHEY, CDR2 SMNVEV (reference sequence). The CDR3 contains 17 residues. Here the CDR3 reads CASSFGPRGTVVSPLHF. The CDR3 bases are TGTGCCAGCAGTTTTGGGCCCAGGGGGACCGTGGTTTCACCCCTCCACTTT.

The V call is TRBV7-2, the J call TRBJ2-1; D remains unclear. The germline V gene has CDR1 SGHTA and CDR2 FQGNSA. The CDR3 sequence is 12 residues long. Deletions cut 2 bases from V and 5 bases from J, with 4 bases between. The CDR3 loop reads CASSLLNNEQFF. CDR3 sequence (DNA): TGTGCCAGCAGCTTACTCAACAATGAGCAGTTCTTC.

The CDR3 coding sequence is TGTGCCCCAAGCAGGGAGCGGGAGGCAGGCGAGCAGTACTTC. Encoded protein: CAPSREREAGEQYF. This rearrangement joins TRBV21-1 to TRBJ2-7; the D call in the table, TRBD2, was not verified against the DNA. TRBV21-1 is a pseudogene locus. The CDR3 runs 14 residues.

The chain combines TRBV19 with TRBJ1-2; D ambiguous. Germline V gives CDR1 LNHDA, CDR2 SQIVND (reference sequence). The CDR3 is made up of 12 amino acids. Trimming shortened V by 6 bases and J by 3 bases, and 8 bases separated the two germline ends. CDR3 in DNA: TGTGCCAGTAGGGGCTCGGACTATGGCTACACCTTC. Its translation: CASRGSDYGYTF.

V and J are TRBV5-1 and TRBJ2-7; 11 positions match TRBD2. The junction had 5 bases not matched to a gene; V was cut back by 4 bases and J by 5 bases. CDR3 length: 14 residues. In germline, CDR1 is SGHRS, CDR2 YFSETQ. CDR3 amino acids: CASSQGLAVNEQYF. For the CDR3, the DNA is TGCGCCAGCAGCCAGGGACTAGCGGTAAACGAGCAGTACTTC. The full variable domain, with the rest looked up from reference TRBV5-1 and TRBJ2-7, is KAGVTQTPRYLIKTRGQQVTLSCSPISGHRSVSWYQQTPGQGLQFLFEYFSETQRNKGNFPGRFSGRQFSNSRSEMNVSTLELGDSALYLCASSQGLAVNEQYFGPGTRLTVT.